The 31 T cell receptor beta chains in this list originate from one sample, sequenced in a study of blood T cell repertoires in COVID-19. Clones were read by immunoSEQ multiplex PCR, and TCRdb kept only the in-frame ones, dropping some. Among 250,000 or so clones listed, about 79% were seen once. The sequencing input was peripheral blood. These receptors all stem from a man older than 75 with acute or convalescent COVID-19.

The chain employs TRBV3-1 (or the pseudogene TRBV3-2) and TRBJ2-1, with 9 bases identical to TRBD1. CDR1 is LGHDT, CDR2 YNNKEL, per germline (reference sequence). This CDR3 has 14 amino acids. V lost 4 bases and J lost 9; bases outside the gene matches: 7. The CDR3 coding sequence is TGTGCCAGCAGCCTATGGACAGGGGAAGGTGAGCAGTTCTTC. Amino acids: CASSLWTGEGEQFF.

This clone has only a few counts. The rearrangement links TRBV2 to TRBJ1-3; D perhaps matches TRBD1 (5 bases). V was pared by 3 bases and J by 4 bases, with 10 bases between. Germline values: CDR1 SNHLY, CDR2 FYNNEI. This CDR3 comprises 14 residues. The CDR3 bases are TGTGCCAGCAGTGATGTGGGGCGGGGAAACACCATATATTTT. It translates to CASSDVGRGNTIYF.

The rearrangement joins TRBV5-5 to TRBJ2-1; TRBD2 matches at 11 bases. The V gene's germline CDR1 is SGHKS and CDR2 YYEKEE (reference sequence). Trimming removed 2 bases from V and 3 bases from J; junction bases left unmatched: 1. The CDR3 sequence is 15 residues long. The CDR3 region has the DNA TGTGCCAGCAGCTTCGGGACTAGCGGCTACAATGAGCAGTTCTTC. Its protein is CASSFGTSGYNEQFF.

J is TRBJ1-4 and V is TRBV28; 7 nucleotides agree with TRBD1. The CDR3 sequence is 15 residues long. With V trimmed by 6 bases and J by 8 bases, 12 bases remained unmatched. CDR1 MDHEN and CDR2 SYDVKM come from the germline V gene. The CDR3 loop is CASRSQGGANEKLFF. The CDR3, as DNA: TGTGCCAGCAGGTCACAAGGGGGCGCGAACGAAAAACTGTTTTTT.

This chain connects TRBV4-1 to TRBJ2-7, with 9 bases matching TRBD2. Germline CDR1 is MGHRA and CDR2 is YSYEKL. The length of the CDR3 is 16 residues. The V gene end was trimmed by 2 bases and the J gene end by 4 bases; junction bases not matched to a gene: 9. CDR3 protein: CASSQSSGGVAYEQYF. The CDR3 nucleotides read TGCGCCAGCAGCCAAAGTAGCGGGGGCGTTGCTTACGAGCAGTACTTC.

The rearrangement uses TRBV7-9 and TRBJ1-6, with 7 bases identical to TRBD1. Unmatched junction bases numbered 8, after V lost 5 bases and J lost 4 bases. The germline gives CDR1 SEHNR, CDR2 FQNEAQ (reference sequence). The CDR3 loop spans 16 amino acids. The CDR3 DNA sequence: TGTGCCAGCAGCCGCGGTAGGACAGGTTATAATTCACCCCTCCACTTT. Translating gives CASSRGRTGYNSPLHF.

This clone appeared a single time. The chain uses TRBV5-6 and TRBJ1-4; D is undetermined. CDR1 is SGHDT, CDR2 YYEEEE, per germline. This CDR3 contains 17 residues. The ends were cut back, 5 bases at V and 7 bases at J, with 24 bases in the middle. The CDR3 reads CASSSNLRYENSEKLFF. The CDR3 DNA is TGTGCCAGCAGTTCCAATTTGAGATACGAAAACAGTGAAAAACTGTTTTTT.

The chain has TRBV20-1 and TRBJ2-3; 8 bases align to TRBD2. Looked up from germline, CDR1 is DFQATT and CDR2 is SNEGSKA (reference sequence). The CDR3 is made up of 11 amino acids. The trim removed 5 bases at V and 9 bases at J, leaving 4 bases unmatched. This chain's CDR3 is CSALAGRTQYF. As DNA, the CDR3 is TGCAGTGCTTTAGCGGGGCGGACGCAGTATTTT.

The rearrangement joins TRBV5-4 to TRBJ1-2; maybe TRBD1 (6 bases). Between the trimmed V and J ends, which lost 7 bases and 5 bases, there was a span of 12 bases. Germline loops: CDR1 SGHNT, CDR2 YYREEE (reference sequence). The CDR3 spans 12 residues. Written as DNA, the CDR3 is TGTGCCAGCCGGGGACAAGCTTATGGCTACACCTTC. It encodes CASRGQAYGYTF. Variable domain in full (rest from reference TRBV5-4 and TRBJ1-2): ETGVTQSPTHLIKTRGQQVTLRCSSQSGHNTVSWYQQALGQGPQFIFQYYREEENGRGNFPPRFSGLQFPNYSSELNVNALELDDSALYLCASRGQAYGYTFGSGTRLTVV.

The chain joins TRBV2 to TRBJ1-1; 8 bases fit TRBD1. The CDR3 runs to 15 residues. The junction had 6 bases not matched to a gene; V was cut back by 6 bases and J by 0 bases. Germline values: CDR1 SNHLY, CDR2 FYNNEI. Here the CDR3 reads CASRGQGLMNTEAFF. The CDR3 DNA reads as TGTGCCAGCAGAGGACAGGGTTTAATGAACACTGAAGCTTTCTTT.

This clone showed up just once. This chain joins TRBV19 and TRBJ2-4; 10 positions agree with TRBD1. The V and J ends lost 6 bases and 2 bases, in that order; junction bases with no gene match: 7. The CDR3 has 16 amino acids. The germline CDR1 and CDR2 sequences are LNHDA and SQIVND (reference sequence). CDR3 bases: TGTGCCAGTAGCCCCAGACAGGGGGCGACCAAAAACATTCAGTACTTC. Its protein is CASSPRQGATKNIQYF.

CDR3: CASSPRGQTNTGELFF. The CDR3 DNA is TGTGCCAGCTCACCACGGGGACAGACGAACACCGGGGAGCTGTTTTTT. The chain couples TRBV18 to TRBJ2-2, with 7 bases identical to TRBD1. Losses at the gene ends were 1 base for V and 0 bases for J; bases not matched to a gene: 2. Germline CDR1 reads KGHSH; CDR2 reads LQKENI. The CDR3 has 16 amino acids. The full variable domain, rest sourced from reference TRBV18 and TRBJ2-2, is NAGVMQNPRHLVRRRGQEARLRCSPMKGHSHVYWYRQLPEEGLKFMVYLQKENIIDESGMPKERFSAEFPKEGPSILRIQQVVRGDSAAYFCASSPRGQTNTGELFFGEGSRLTVL.

The chain has TRBV5-1 and TRBJ2-5; 7 bases match TRBD2. The trim removed 5 bases at V and 5 bases at J, leaving 12 bases unmatched. This CDR3 is 15 amino acids long. Per germline, CDR1 SGHRS and CDR2 YFSETQ. As DNA, the CDR3 is TGCGCCAGCAGTACCGGGACTAACCTTGGGGAGACCCAGTACTTC. Translating it yields CASSTGTNLGETQYF.

The CDR3 DNA follows: TGTGCCAGCAGCCAAGATTGGAGACAGGGGGCCCGAGATACGCAGTATTTT. It translates to CASSQDWRQGARDTQYF. J is TRBJ2-3 and V is TRBV4-2; 10 bases line up with TRBD1. Unmatched junction bases numbered 8, after V lost 0 bases and J lost 5 bases. The CDR3 totals 17 residues. The V gene's germline CDR1 is LGHNA and CDR2 YNFKEQ.

V and J are TRBV12-3 or TRBV12-4 and TRBJ2-7; no firm D call. The CDR3 covers 13 residues. The germline V and J ends were trimmed by 3 bases and 1 base, with 7 bases remaining between them. CDR3 loop: CASSFLLSYEQYF. The CDR3 nucleotides are TGTGCCAGCAGTTTCTTACTTTCCTACGAGCAGTACTTC.

This chain uses TRBV30 with TRBJ1-4, with D possibly matching TRBD1 (6 bases). The CDR3 runs to 15 residues. CDR1 and CDR2 (germline): GTSNPN, SVGIG (reference sequence). CDR3 sequence (DNA): TGTGCTGGAGTCCTTCTAGACAGGAGCAATGAAAAACTGTTTTTT. Translation: CAGVLLDRSNEKLFF.

The V and J genes are TRBV18 and TRBJ2-2; 11 nucleotides align to TRBD1. Trimming cost V 3 bases and J 6 bases; bases outside gene matches: 9. Germline CDR1 and CDR2: KGHSH and LQKENI. The length of the CDR3 is 17 residues. The CDR3 DNA follows: TGTGCCAGCTCACCGCTAGCGGACAGGGGGCGCCCCGGGGAGCTGTTTTTT. This gives the protein CASSPLADRGRPGELFF.

This clone showed up just once. The chain employs TRBV19 and TRBJ1-5; unclear D gene. The ends were cut back, 10 bases at V and 0 bases at J, with 22 bases in the middle. Germline V CDR1 and CDR2: LNHDA, SQIVND (reference sequence). This CDR3 comprises 17 residues. CDR3 amino acids: CATNKRTVPYSNQPQHF. CDR3 in DNA: TGTGCCACTAACAAGCGGACGGTACCATATAGCAATCAGCCCCAGCATTTT.

This clone was observed a few times. The chain has TRBV3-1 (or the pseudogene TRBV3-2) and TRBJ2-7; 8 bases are shared with TRBD2. CDR3 length equals 12 residues. Germline V CDR1 and CDR2: LGHDT, YNNKEL (reference sequence). V was clipped by 3 bases and J by 7 bases; unmatched bases: 2. Here the CDR3 reads CASSQTSAEQYF. CDR3 DNA sequence: TGTGCCAGCAGCCAGACTAGCGCGGAGCAGTACTTC.

The chain carries TRBV27 and TRBJ1-5; maybe TRBD1 (6 bases). Germline-derived CDR1 and CDR2 are MNHEY and SMNVEV (reference sequence). V lost 4 bases, J lost 7 bases, and 17 bases lay in between. The CDR3 contains 15 residues. The CDR3 spells CASSSGQGSQQPQHF. CDR3 coding DNA: TGTGCCAGCAGTTCTGGGCAGGGGTCTCAACAGCCCCAGCATTTT.

The chain combines TRBV18 with TRBJ1-6, with TRBD1 identical over 9 bases. Germline V gene data show CDR1 as KGHSH and CDR2 as LQKENI. V was pared by 2 bases and J by 10 bases, with 9 bases of the junction left unmatched. The CDR3 runs 16 residues. CDR3 coding DNA: TGTGCCAGCTCACCAGCTGGACAGGGGAGCCAATCACCCCTCCACTTT. Translated, it gives CASSPAGQGSQSPLHF.

This clone appeared once. The chain has TRBV19 and TRBJ2-7; D possibly corresponds to TRBD2 (6 bases). Trimming removed 4 bases at V and 4 bases at J, with 17 bases between. The CDR3 is 15 residues long. From germline, CDR1 is LNHDA and CDR2 SQIVND (reference sequence). The CDR3 here is CASSKISTAGYEQYF. CDR3 DNA: TGTGCCAGTAGTAAGATTTCAACGGCGGGGTACGAGCAGTACTTC.

J is TRBJ1-1 and V is TRBV7-9, with D maybe TRBD1 (5 bases). Germline lookup yields CDR1 SEHNR and CDR2 FQNEAQ (reference sequence). V was trimmed by 1 base and J by 1 base, leaving 13 bases between them. The CDR3 length is 16 residues. CDR3 residues: CASSLVGEGANTEAFF. The CDR3 bases are TGTGCCAGCAGCTTAGTAGGGGAGGGTGCGAACACTGAAGCTTTCTTT. Together with reference TRBV7-9 and TRBJ1-1, the CDR3 gives the full variable domain: DTGVSQNPRHKITKRGQNVTFRCDPISEHNRLYWYRQTLGQGPEFLTYFQNEAQLEKSRLLSDRFSAERPKGSFSTLEIQRTEQGDSAMYLCASSLVGEGANTEAFFGQGTRLTVV.

The chain couples TRBV19 to TRBJ2-1; 7 nucleotides align to TRBD1. CDR1 LNHDA and CDR2 SQIVND come from the germline V gene (reference sequence). J lost 2 bases, V lost 3 bases, and 1 base had no gene match. The CDR3 has 14 amino acids. The CDR3 sequence: CASSIGTAYNEQFF. In DNA, the CDR3 is TGTGCCAGTAGTATCGGGACAGCCTACAATGAGCAGTTCTTC. Full variable domain (outside the CDR3, taken from reference TRBV19 and TRBJ2-1): DGGITQSPKYLFRKEGQNVTLSCEQNLNHDAMYWYRQDPGQGLRLIYYSQIVNDFQKGDIAEGYSVSREKKESFPLTVTSAQKNPTAFYLCASSIGTAYNEQFFGPGTRLTVL.

The gene calls are TRBV18 and TRBJ1-5; D unresolved. The CDR3 spans 14 residues. CDR1 and CDR2 (germline): KGHSH, LQKENI. V lost 2 bases, J lost 5 bases, and 10 bases lay in between. CDR3 amino acids: CASSPVQSYQPQHF. CDR3 DNA: TGTGCCAGCTCACCAGTACAATCTTATCAGCCCCAGCATTTT.

This chain links TRBV3-1 (or the pseudogene TRBV3-2) with TRBJ1-4; 8 nucleotides agree with TRBD1. Trimming took 1 base from V and 8 from J; bases not matched to a gene: 9. CDR1 LGHDT and CDR2 YNNKEL come from the germline V gene (reference sequence). The CDR3 has 16 amino acids. The CDR3 sequence is CASSQGLWTGQEKLFF. CDR3 DNA sequence: TGTGCCAGCAGCCAAGGACTTTGGACAGGGCAGGAAAAACTGTTTTTT.

The chain uses TRBV7-9 and TRBJ2-7; D is perhaps TRBD2 (6 bases). The CDR3 contains 15 residues. V dropped 1 base and J dropped 3 bases, with 13 bases sitting between them. Germline-derived CDR1 and CDR2 are SEHNR and FQNEAQ (reference sequence). The CDR3, as DNA: TGTGCCAGCAGCTTAGGTCTAGCGACATTCTACGAGCAGTACTTC. Protein sequence: CASSLGLATFYEQYF.

This clone was observed a few times. This CDR3 is CASSLGDRRQNTGELFF. The CDR3 nucleotides are TGCGCCAGCAGCTTGGGGGACAGGCGACAGAACACCGGGGAGCTGTTTTTT. The chain joins TRBV5-1 to TRBJ2-2; 8 bases agree with TRBD1. The CDR3 extends over 17 amino acids. From germline, CDR1 is SGHRS and CDR2 YFSETQ. The trim removed 0 bases at V and 1 base at J, leaving 5 bases unmatched.

The chain employs TRBV20-1 and TRBJ2-3, with 11 bases matching TRBD2. The V and J ends lost 3 bases and 0 bases, in that order; junction bases with no gene match: 11. The CDR3 has 18 residues. CDR1 is DFQATT, CDR2 SNEGSKA, per germline (reference sequence). The CDR3: CSASRPTSGDPSTDTQYF. In nucleotides, the CDR3 is TGCAGTGCTAGTCGCCCGACTAGCGGGGACCCTAGCACAGATACGCAGTATTTT.

This clone showed up just a few times. The genes are TRBV6-5 and TRBJ1-4; 9 nucleotides agree with TRBD1. V dropped 8 bases and J dropped 6; count of bases not matched to a gene: 4. The germline V gene encodes CDR1 MNHEY and CDR2 SVGAGI. CDR3 length: 13 amino acids. The CDR3 region has the DNA TGTGCCAGCCGGGACAGGGTTGATGAAAAACTGTTTTTT. It is translated as CASRDRVDEKLFF.

In nucleotides, the CDR3 is TGCGCCAGCAGCTTGGCCGAGAGAACCGGGGAGCTGTTTTTT. Amino acids: CASSLAERTGELFF. The V call is TRBV5-1, the J call TRBJ2-2; the D is unclear. Deletions cut 0 bases from V and 5 bases from J, with 8 bases between. CDR1 is SGHRS, CDR2 YFSETQ, per germline. The CDR3 covers 14 residues.